Presented here are 26 T cell receptor beta chains from one specimen sequenced in a study of blood T cell repertoires in COVID-19. TCRdb's copy holds only in-frame clones and misses some; the assay was immunoSEQ multiplex PCR. This sample has some 170,000 clones, with 84% found just once. The material sequenced was PBMCs or T cells enriched from blood (not recorded which). The receptors were sampled from a middle-aged man who had recovered from COVID-19.

The rearrangement joins TRBV10-3 to TRBJ2-3; 10 bases line up with TRBD2. Germline CDR1 reads ENHRY; CDR2 reads SYGVKD. The CDR3 spans 15 residues. With 3 bases clipped from V and 11 bases from J, the junction kept 11 bases outside the gene matches. The DNA for the CDR3 is TGTGCCATCAGTGATCCCAGCGGGGGGGCTCGGGAGCAGTATTTT. As protein: CAISDPSGGAREQYF.

This clone was found once. The gene calls are TRBV6-1 and TRBJ1-2, with 11 bases matching TRBD1. Germline V gene data show CDR1 as MNHNS and CDR2 as SASEGT. J gave up 6 bases and V 2 bases, and 17 bases lay outside the gene matches. This CDR3 is built from 19 residues. The chain's CDR3 is CASSERSVGTGGIVDGYTF. In nucleotides, the CDR3 is TGTGCCAGCAGTGAACGGAGCGTCGGGACAGGGGGGATAGTGGATGGCTACACCTTC.

V usage is TRBV19 and J usage is TRBJ1-5; D may be TRBD1 (6 bases). Deletions cut 3 bases from V and 10 bases from J, with 16 bases between. Per germline, CDR1 LNHDA and CDR2 SQIVND (reference sequence). CDR3 size: 14 residues. The CDR3 nucleotides read TGTGCCAGTAGTATGAAGCAGGGGCCCACCCCCCAGCATTTT. It specifies CASSMKQGPTPQHF.

This clone was seen a handful of times. This chain uses TRBV2 with TRBJ1-2; D perhaps matches TRBD1 (6 bases). Trimming took off 6 bases at V and 2 bases at J, with 13 bases between the two ends. The CDR3 loop spans 14 amino acids. The germline CDR1 and CDR2 sequences are SNHLY and FYNNEI. Here the CDR3 DNA reads TGTGCCAGCAGCGGCCTCAGGGGAAACTATGGCTACACCTTC. This codes for CASSGLRGNYGYTF.

The J gene is TRBJ1-4, the V gene TRBV6-5; D is unresolved. Germline V lookup: CDR1 MNHEY, CDR2 SVGAGI. Deletions cut 4 bases from V and 0 bases from J, with 12 bases between. This CDR3 is 16 amino acids long. CDR3: CASSSLLRATNEKLFF. Here the CDR3 DNA reads TGTGCCAGCAGTTCACTACTCAGAGCAACTAATGAAAAACTGTTTTTT.

The rearrangement links TRBV5-8 to TRBJ1-1; D is undetermined. Germline lookup yields CDR1 SGHTS and CDR2 YDEGEE. CDR3 length equals 14 residues. The V gene lost 0 bases and the J gene lost 5 bases, with 11 bases spanning the gap. For the CDR3, the DNA is TGTGCCAGCAGCTTGGAAACGTCGGGTACTGAAGCTTTCTTT. Protein: CASSLETSGTEAFF.

This sequence joins TRBV10-1 and TRBJ1-4; 8 positions match TRBD1. CDR3 length: 14 amino acids. CDR1 WNHNN and CDR2 SYGVQD come from the germline V gene (reference sequence). With 3 bases clipped from V and 7 bases from J, the junction kept 4 bases outside the gene matches. Written as DNA, the CDR3 is TGCGCCAGCAGTGAAGGACAGGGCCGTGAAAAACTGTTTTTT. It is translated as CASSEGQGREKLFF.

The rearrangement links TRBV6-1 to TRBJ1-2, with a weak D call TRBD1 (5 bases). The CDR3 is 13 residues long. CDR1 MNHNS and CDR2 SASEGT come from the germline V gene. V lost 3 bases to trimming and J lost 7 bases, with 12 bases between them. The CDR3, as DNA: TGTGCCAGCAGTGAGTCGGGGGTCGGTGGCTACACCTTC. It codes for CASSESGVGGYTF.

The rearrangement uses TRBV7-6 and TRBJ1-3; 8 bases are a match to TRBD1. The CDR3 extends over 14 amino acids. Germline values: CDR1 SGHVS, CDR2 FNYEAQ. With V trimmed by 4 bases and J by 4 bases, 3 bases remained unmatched. CDR3 sequence (DNA): TGTGCCAGCAGCTCTTGGACAGGGGGAAACACCATATATTTT. Translation gives CASSSWTGGNTIYF.

V gene TRBV9 combines with J gene TRBJ1-4, with 9 bases that match TRBD1. Germline loops: CDR1 SGDLS, CDR2 YYNGEE. V was clipped by 3 bases and J by 4 bases; unmatched bases: 10. The CDR3 is made up of 17 amino acids. The CDR3 sequence: CASSAEGRQGVNEKLFF. Written as DNA, the CDR3 is TGTGCCAGCAGCGCAGAAGGACGACAGGGGGTTAATGAAAAACTGTTTTTT.

The chain links TRBV18 to TRBJ1-5; perhaps TRBD1 as D (5 bases). Germline V gene sequence: CDR1 KGHSH, CDR2 LQKENI. V lost 3 bases and J 8 bases, leaving 11 bases between the germline ends. The CDR3 covers 13 residues. The CDR3 here is CASSPALTEPQHF. The CDR3 DNA reads as TGTGCCAGCTCACCCGCCCTGACAGAGCCCCAGCATTTT. The full variable domain, in which reference TRBV18 and TRBJ1-5 provide the parts outside the CDR3, is NAGVMQNPRHLVRRRGQEARLRCSPMKGHSHVYWYRQLPEEGLKFMVYLQKENIIDESGMPKERFSAEFPKEGPSILRIQQVVRGDSAAYFCASSPALTEPQHFGDGTRLSIL.

The chain is built from TRBV15 and TRBJ1-1, with 9 nucleotides matching TRBD1. The ends lost 3 bases at V and 4 bases at J; junction bases unmatched: 0. Germline V lookup: CDR1 LNHNV, CDR2 YYDKDF (reference sequence). This CDR3 has 13 residues. CDR3 protein: CATSRDRGTEAFF. The DNA of the CDR3 is TGTGCCACCAGCAGGGACAGGGGCACTGAAGCTTTCTTT.

The chain employs TRBV9 and TRBJ2-7; TRBD1 matches at 11 bases. Germline assignment: CDR1 SGDLS and CDR2 YYNGEE. Trimming cost V 1 base and J 4 bases; bases outside gene matches: 10. The CDR3 length is 17 residues. The CDR3 nucleotides are TGTGCCAGCAGCGTAAGATCCGGGACAGGGGGTTGGTACGAGCAGTACTTC. Translation gives CASSVRSGTGGWYEQYF.

The V call is TRBV5-4, the J call TRBJ1-2; 8 bases align to TRBD1. Per germline, CDR1 SGHNT and CDR2 YYREEE (reference sequence). The CDR3 is 15 residues long. Germline trimming cut 3 bases from V and 1 base from J; bases unmatched to any gene: 5. The CDR3: CASSSGQGVNYGYTF. Here the CDR3 DNA reads TGTGCCAGCAGCTCCGGACAGGGTGTTAACTATGGCTACACCTTC.

The V and J genes are TRBV5-1 and TRBJ1-2, with TRBD1 matching 8 bases. The junction had 5 bases not matched to a gene; V was cut back by 2 bases and J by 8 bases. Germline V CDR1 and CDR2: SGHRS, YFSETQ. This CDR3 is built from 13 residues. The CDR3 loop reads CASSFQGAEGYTF. DNA of the CDR3: TGCGCCAGCAGCTTCCAGGGGGCTGAGGGCTACACCTTC.

The chain carries TRBV4-2 and TRBJ2-3; TRBD2 agrees at 10 bases. The CDR3 contains 17 residues. V lost 1 base, J lost 2 bases, and 6 bases stayed unmatched. Germline CDR1 is LGHNA and CDR2 is YNFKEQ. CDR3 nucleotides: TGTGCCAGCAGCCAAGCCCCTAGCGGGGGTTCCACAGATACGCAGTATTTT. This translates into CASSQAPSGGSTDTQYF.

The V call is TRBV5-1, the J call TRBJ2-1, with 7 nucleotides matching TRBD1. This CDR3 is built from 15 residues. The V gene's germline CDR1 is SGHRS and CDR2 YFSETQ. V dropped 4 bases and J dropped 4; count of bases not matched to a gene: 8. CDR3 loop: CASSPRDSDYNEQFF. The CDR3 nucleotides are TGCGCCAGCAGCCCACGGGACAGTGATTACAATGAGCAGTTCTTC.

This clone has just a few counts. This rearrangement joins TRBV6-1 to TRBJ2-6, with D unresolved. V was shortened by 1 base and J by 0 bases, with 10 bases between the two germline ends. Germline CDR1 reads MNHNS; CDR2 reads SASEGT. The length of the CDR3 is 17 residues. The DNA for the CDR3 is TGTGCCAGCAGTGAAGATAGAACCCGCTCTGGGGCCAACGTCCTGACTTTC. It translates to CASSEDRTRSGANVLTF.

The chain recombines TRBV27 with TRBJ1-6; 12 bases are a match to TRBD1. The length of the CDR3 is 21 residues. The V and J ends lost 1 base and 3 bases, in that order; junction bases with no gene match: 13. CDR1 and CDR2 (germline): MNHEY, SMNVEV (reference sequence). The CDR3 loop reads CASSLLAGTGGMGSYNSPLHF. CDR3 nucleotide sequence: TGTGCCAGCAGTTTATTAGCCGGGACAGGGGGCATGGGGAGCTATAATTCACCCCTCCACTTT.

The chain has TRBV5-6 and TRBJ1-1, with D perhaps TRBD1 (6 bases). The V and J ends lost 4 bases and 0 bases respectively, with 13 bases between them. The CDR3 consists of 15 residues. Germline assignment: CDR1 SGHDT and CDR2 YYEEEE. CDR3 nucleotides: TGTGCCAGCAGCACGAGACAGGCCCTGAACACTGAAGCTTTCTTT. Translated: CASSTRQALNTEAFF. The full variable domain, rest sourced from reference TRBV5-6 and TRBJ1-1, is DAGVTQSPTHLIKTRGQQVTLRCSPKSGHDTVSWYQQALGQGPQFIFQYYEEEERQRGNFPDRFSGHQFPNYSSELNVNALLLGDSALYLCASSTRQALNTEAFFGQGTRLTVV.

The rearrangement links TRBV7-9 to TRBJ1-6; 8 bases are a match to TRBD1. Per germline, CDR1 SEHNR and CDR2 FQNEAQ (reference sequence). CDR3 length equals 19 residues. J was trimmed by 4 bases and V by 4 bases; bases with no gene match: 15. In DNA form, the CDR3 reads TGTGCCAGCAGCTCACCACGCGCACCAGGGGGCGGGTATAATTCACCCCTCCACTTT. This translates into CASSSPRAPGGGYNSPLHF. Full variable domain (rest looked up from reference TRBV7-9 and TRBJ1-6): DTGVSQNPRHKITKRGQNVTFRCDPISEHNRLYWYRQTLGQGPEFLTYFQNEAQLEKSRLLSDRFSAERPKGSFSTLEIQRTEQGDSAMYLCASSSPRAPGGGYNSPLHFGNGTRLTVT.

The CDR3 bases are TGCGCCAGCAGCTTGGTCGTCCTAACCACCGGGGAGCTGTTTTTT. Its protein product is CASSLVVLTTGELFF. V and J are TRBV5-1 and TRBJ2-2; no clear D gene. CDR1 SGHRS and CDR2 YFSETQ come from the germline V gene. V dropped 0 bases and J dropped 4 bases, with 10 bases sitting between them. CDR3 length equals 15 residues. Complete variable domain (other parts from reference TRBV5-1 and TRBJ2-2): KAGVTQTPRYLIKTRGQQVTLSCSPISGHRSVSWYQQTPGQGLQFLFEYFSETQRNKGNFPGRFSGRQFSNSRSEMNVSTLELGDSALYLCASSLVVLTTGELFFGEGSRLTVL.

The rearrangement links TRBV19 to TRBJ1-1; 7 bases map to TRBD1. The CDR3 has 16 amino acids. Looked up from germline, CDR1 is LNHDA and CDR2 is SQIVND (reference sequence). V dropped 5 bases and J dropped 0; count of bases not matched to a gene: 9. The CDR3 sequence: CASSQYSTGLNTEAFF. DNA for the CDR3: TGTGCCAGTAGTCAATACTCGACAGGGTTGAACACTGAAGCTTTCTTT.

The chain is built from TRBV4-1 and TRBJ1-5; no firm D call. Germline V gives CDR1 MGHRA, CDR2 YSYEKL. This CDR3 is 16 amino acids long. Trimming cost V 1 base and J 2 bases, with 12 bases left between them. The CDR3 coding sequence is TGCGCCAGCAGCCAAGCCCAGGCGAGGGGCAATCAGCCCCAGCATTTT. Residues: CASSQAQARGNQPQHF.

The genes are TRBV6-5 and TRBJ2-4, with D uncertain. In germline, CDR1 is MNHEY, CDR2 SVGAGI. The CDR3 runs to 15 residues. The ends were cut back, 2 bases at V and 0 bases at J, with 8 bases in the middle. The CDR3 bases are TGTGCCAGCAGTTACAGTCGAGTAGCCAAAAACATTCAGTACTTC. Translated: CASSYSRVAKNIQYF.

This chain uses TRBV30 with TRBJ1-5; no definite D call. This CDR3 is built from 13 residues. Germline V gene lookup returns CDR1 GTSNPN and CDR2 SVGIG (reference sequence). V lost 0 bases and J lost 5, with 8 bases in between. The CDR3 spells CAWSVDTHQPQHF. For the CDR3, the DNA is TGTGCCTGGAGTGTAGACACACATCAGCCCCAGCATTTT.